The rows below give T cell receptor beta chains drawn from one sample of a study of long-term antiretroviral therapy in people with HIV. Clones were read by immunoSEQ multiplex PCR, and TCRdb kept only the in-frame ones, dropping some. The data show about 19,000 clones, roughly 86% seen once. Material: unsorted PBMCs, obtained 0.5 years after starting antiretroviral therapy. The receptor source for this set is a man aged 40-55 years with HIV. CDR3s include the opening cysteine and the closing phenylalanine or tryptophan. The D gene is left open where the match is weak. Clone sizes are given selectively: once, few, many, or a class where the clone is expanded.

NA,TRBV5-1,TRBJ2-3,NA,TGCGCCAGCAGCTTGGACGACAGCACAGATACGCAGTATTTT,CASSLDDSTDTQYF
few,TRBV6-6,TRBJ1-1,NA,TGTGCCAGCAGTTACGCGGGCTTTGAAGCTTTCTTT,CASSYAGFEAFF
NA,TRBV5-8,TRBJ2-7,NA,TGTGCCAGCAGCTTGGGAAGCGCTGGGGAGCAGTACTTC,CASSLGSAGEQYF
NA,TRBV7-3,TRBJ2-2,NA,TGTGCCAGCAGCCGAGCGGTGAACACCGGGGAGCTGTTTTTT,CASSRAVNTGELFF
NA,TRBV19,TRBJ2-5,TRBD1,TGTGCCAGTAGTCTTGAGAACAGGGGGCGCAGGGAGACCCAGTACTTC,CASSLENRGRRETQYF
NA,TRBV29-1,TRBJ2-5,NA,TGCAGCGTTGAAGGATACGGGCAGGGTGGTGTAGTGACCCAGTACTTC,CSVEGYGQGGVVTQYF
NA,TRBV29-1,TRBJ2-1,NA,TGCAGCGTTGCTCTGGGGGGTACCTACAATGAGCAGTTCTTC,CSVALGGTYNEQFF
NA,TRBV5-1,TRBJ2-4,TRBD1,TGCGCCAGCAGCCCTCCTCCGGGACAGAAAAACATTCAGTACTTC,CASSPPPGQKNIQYF
NA,TRBV7-2,TRBJ2-7,TRBD1,TGTGCCAGCAGCCCAACAGGGGGCGCTCGGTCATCCGAGCAGTACTTC,CASSPTGGARSSEQYF
NA,TRBV11-2,TRBJ1-4,NA,TGTGCCAGCAGCTTAGATTCCCTGGGGGCTAATGAAAAACTGTTTTTT,CASSLDSLGANEKLFF
NA,TRBV29-1,TRBJ1-2,NA,TGCAGCGTTGAAGAAGATAGTAATTCAGGCAACTATGGCTACACCTTC,CSVEEDSNSGNYGYTF
NA,TRBV11-2,TRBJ1-3,NA,TGTGCCAGCAGCCAAAAGTATGGAAACACCATATATTTT,CASSQKYGNTIYF
once,TRBV5-1,TRBJ2-5,TRBD2,TGCGCCAGCAGCTTGGGGGACTATATTCGGGAGACCCAGTACTTC,CASSLGDYIRETQYF
NA,TRBV5-1,TRBJ2-7,NA,TGCGCCAGCAGCCCGGGTTTTGTCGCCGCCTACGAGCAGTACTTC,CASSPGFVAAYEQYF
NA,TRBV27,TRBJ2-7,TRBD1,TGTGCCAGCCGGGACAGGGGGTCCTACGAGCAGTACTTC,CASRDRGSYEQYF
NA,TRBV10-1,TRBJ2-7,TRBD1,TGCGCCAGCAGCCACGACAGGGAATGGGAGCAGTACTTC,CASSHDREWEQYF
NA,TRBV6-6,TRBJ1-5,NA,TGTGCCAGCAGTTACGACGGGGGACAGCCCCAGCATTTT,CASSYDGGQPQHF
NA,TRBV9,TRBJ1-5,NA,TGTGCCAGCAGCGTAGGTTCTGGCAATCAGCCCCAGCATTTT,CASSVGSGNQPQHF
NA,TRBV4-2,TRBJ2-3,NA,TGTGCCAGCAGCCCGGGGGTAGCAACAGATACGCAGTATTTT,CASSPGVATDTQYF
NA,TRBV11-2,TRBJ2-7,NA,TGTGCCAGCAGAGCCAGCCATTTGGGGTCCTACGAGCAGTACTTC,CASRASHLGSYEQYF
NA,TRBV27,TRBJ2-3,NA,TGTGCCAGCGCCGGGTGGCGGGCTAGCACAGATACGCAGTATTTT,CASAGWRASTDTQYF
NA,TRBV7-2,TRBJ2-7,NA,TGTGCCAGCAGCCCAACCGGGACCGCAGCCTACGAGCAGTACTTC,CASSPTGTAAYEQYF
NA,TRBV4-2,TRBJ2-7,NA,TGTGCCAGCAGCCAAGAACCGGGGAGCTCCTACGAGCAGTACTTC,CASSQEPGSSYEQYF
NA,TRBV6-5,TRBJ2-7,NA,TGTGCCAGCAGTTTCCAGGGTGGCGGGGCCTACGAGCAGTACTTC,CASSFQGGGAYEQYF
NA,TRBV5-1,TRBJ1-2,NA,TGCGCCAGCAGCTTGGGGGGCGGCTACACCTTC,CASSLGGGYTF
NA,TRBV11-2,TRBJ1-1,NA,TGTGCCAGCAGCTTATCTACGGGACAGAACACTGAAGCTTTCTTT,CASSLSTGQNTEAFF
NA,TRBV5-4,TRBJ1-2,NA,TGTGCCAGCAGCTTGGGTGCTTGGGGCCAGGACTATGGCTACACCTTC,CASSLGAWGQDYGYTF
NA,TRBV5-1,TRBJ2-3,TRBD1,TGCGCCAGCAGCCCAGAGGGGGCCCGGGAAGATACGCAGTATTTT,CASSPEGAREDTQYF
NA,TRBV10-2,TRBJ1-2,TRBD1,TGCGCCAGCAGTTCCGGACAGGGCCACTATGGCTACACCTTC,CASSSGQGHYGYTF
NA,TRBV7-3,TRBJ2-1,TRBD2,TGTGCCAGCAGCTTAGGGACTAGCGGGGGGCGTGGTGAGCAGTTCTTC,CASSLGTSGGRGEQFF
NA,TRBV19,TRBJ1-5,NA,TGTGCCAGCGAACCGGACGGGGGGGGAAGTCAGCCCCAGCATTTT,CASEPDGGGSQPQHF
NA,TRBV27,TRBJ2-7,TRBD2,TGTGCCAGCACCTTGACTAGCGGGAGGCACGAGCAGTACTTC,CASTLTSGRHEQYF
few,TRBV7-9,TRBJ2-5,TRBD2,TGTGCCAGCAGCGCCGACTACGGGACTAGCGGGGGGAAAGAGACCCAGTACTTC,CASSADYGTSGGKETQYF
few,TRBV7-9,TRBJ1-2,TRBD1,TGTGCCAGCAGCGGGACAGGGGGAGGCTACACCTTC,CASSGTGGGYTF
NA,TRBV9,TRBJ1-2,NA,TGTGCCAGCAGCGTAGGGCAGGACTATGGCTACACCTTC,CASSVGQDYGYTF
few,TRBV5-1,TRBJ1-1,TRBD1,TGCGCCAGCAGCTTCGGGCAGCGACAGGGGAACACTGAAGCTTTCTTT,CASSFGQRQGNTEAFF
NA,TRBV13,TRBJ1-2,NA,TGTGCCAGCAGCTTATCCCGGTCCTATGGCTACACCTTC,CASSLSRSYGYTF
once,TRBV7-3,TRBJ2-2,TRBD2,TGTGCCAGCAGCTTAATGGGGGGGTCCGGGGAGCTGTTTTTT,CASSLMGGSGELFF
NA,TRBV9,TRBJ2-1,TRBD2,TGTGCCAGCAGCGTAGGACTAGCGATTGATGAGCAGTTCTTC,CASSVGLAIDEQFF
NA,TRBV6-6,TRBJ2-3,NA,TGTGCCAGCAGTCCTCGGGCAGATACGCAGTATTTT,CASSPRADTQYF
NA,TRBV14,TRBJ2-5,NA,TGTGCCAGCAGCCAAGATTATACGGGACAAGAGACCCAGTACTTC,CASSQDYTGQETQYF
NA,TRBV29-1,TRBJ2-1,NA,TGCAGCGTCCGGGGGAGACTAGTCGATGAGCAGTTCTTC,CSVRGRLVDEQFF
once,TRBV7-9,TRBJ1-4,NA,TGTGCCAGCAGCCCTATTCTCGGGCAGGAGAATAATGAAAAACTGTTTTTT,CASSPILGQENNEKLFF
NA,TRBV14,TRBJ2-7,NA,TGTGCCAGCAGCCAAGGATTTTTGAAGGACGAGCAGTACTTC,CASSQGFLKDEQYF
NA,TRBV7-9,TRBJ1-4,TRBD1,TGTGCCAGCAGCCCAAGGAGGGTGGGGACAGCAACTAATGAAAAACTGTTTTTT,CASSPRRVGTATNEKLFF
NA,TRBV5-4,TRBJ2-3,TRBD1,TGTGCCAGCAGCCGGGACAGGGCGACAGATACGCAGTATTTT,CASSRDRATDTQYF
NA,TRBV2,TRBJ2-5,TRBD2,TGTGCCAGCAGGAGGGCGAGCGGGAGAGAAGAGACCCAGTACTTC,CASRRASGREETQYF
NA,TRBV4-2,TRBJ2-1,NA,TGTGCCAGCAGCCAAGGGGGTTCCTACAATGAGCAGTTCTTC,CASSQGGSYNEQFF
NA,TRBV5-1,TRBJ2-7,TRBD2,TGCGCCAGCAGCTTGGGGGGTCGCGCGGGAGGAACCTACGAGCAGTACTTC,CASSLGGRAGGTYEQYF
NA,TRBV6-5,TRBJ2-2,NA,TGTGCCAGCAGCCGGGACCTCTGGGCCGGGGAGCTGTTTTTT,CASSRDLWAGELFF
NA,TRBV5-1,TRBJ2-7,NA,TGCGCCAGCAGCTTGGGTTACAACGAGCAGTACTTC,CASSLGYNEQYF
NA,TRBV7-2,TRBJ1-5,NA,TGTGCCAGCAGCTTAAATCACGCACCGGATCAGCCCCAGCATTTT,CASSLNHAPDQPQHF
NA,TRBV7-9,TRBJ2-1,TRBD2,TGTGCCAGCAGCTGGCTAGCGGGGAGTGCCGATGAGCAGTTCTTC,CASSWLAGSADEQFF
few,TRBV7-9,TRBJ2-7,NA,TGTGCCAGCAGCGACGTTTCGGCAGGGTATGACGAGCAGTACTTC,CASSDVSAGYDEQYF
few,TRBV11-2,TRBJ2-7,NA,TGTGCCAGCAGCTTGCGTCCCCCGGTCTCCTACGAGCAGTACTTC,CASSLRPPVSYEQYF